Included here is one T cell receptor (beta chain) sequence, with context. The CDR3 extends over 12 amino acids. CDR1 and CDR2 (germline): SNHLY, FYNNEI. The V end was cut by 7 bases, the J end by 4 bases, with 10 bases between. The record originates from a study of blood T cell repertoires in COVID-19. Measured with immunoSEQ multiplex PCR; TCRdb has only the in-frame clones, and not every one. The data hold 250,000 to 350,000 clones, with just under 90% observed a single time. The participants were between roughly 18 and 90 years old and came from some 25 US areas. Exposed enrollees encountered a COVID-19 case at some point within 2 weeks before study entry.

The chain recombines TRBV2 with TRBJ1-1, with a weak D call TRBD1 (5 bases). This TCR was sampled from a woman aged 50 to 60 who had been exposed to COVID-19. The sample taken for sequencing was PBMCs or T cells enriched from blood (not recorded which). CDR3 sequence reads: CASKEGLTEAFF. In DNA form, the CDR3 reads TGTGCCAGCAAAGAGGGACTCACTGAAGCTTTCTTT.